This T cell receptor beta chain comes out of a study of shared clonotypes between healthy human individuals (dated by TCRdb to 2020 to 2022). In the study overall: The cohort included three men and two women between 18 and 49 years of age. For each donor, CD4 naive and CD4 memory were each given three plates, CD8 naive was given two plates, and CD8 memory was given one plate. Per donor, leukapheresis produced somewhere between about 0.94 and 10 billion PBMCs. To estimate repertoire size and how much clonotypes are shared between individuals, the study performed deep sequencing of blood TCR repertoires from five healthy adults. To increase sequencing depth and limit assay-specific biases, TCR repertoire library preparation and sequencing were carried out by different laboratories using diverse techniques. Results the study describes overall, beyond this receptor: Naive subsets generally had larger estimated clonotype richness than memory subsets did. Pairwise subsampling led to the expectation that sequencing depth would affect the degree of clonotype sharing among donors. When a few donors were compared, the shared fraction of clonotypes was about 5.2% for naive CD4, about 4% for naive CD8, roughly 2.5% for memory CD4, and less than 0.45% for memory CD8. Even with the large sequencing depth, rarefaction of the sorted-subset datasets indicated that sequencing was incomplete. Compared with non-shared clonotypes, clonotypes shared by all four sorted-subset donors had higher generation probabilities. Because the study included a small number of donors, the genetic and exposure-history diversity represented was limited. Sampling was restricted to blood, and TCR repertoires in tissues likely differ from the TCR repertoires found in blood.

Trimming at the junction amounts to 1 base on V and 0 bases on J, and the germline ends lie 7 bases apart. The CDR1 and CDR2 encoded by the germline V gene are SGHRS and YFSETQ. From the cysteine up to the phenylalanine, the CDR3 has a length of 14 residues. Only CDR3 DNA remains: 42 bases, in frame from the first base. On this clone itself: No antigen is known for it. Base qualities are not provided; no much larger clone lies one nucleotide away.

Using the deep immunoSEQ assay, multiplex PCR amplified TCR CDR3 regions from genomic DNA. For each cell subset, the extracted genomic DNA was distributed evenly across all wells of several immunoSEQ 96-well plates, and each plate served as one replicate. For sorted subsets, roughly 200 ng of genomic DNA, equivalent to roughly 30,000 T cell genomes, went into each replicate PCR. Purified libraries were quantified with a Qubit 3.0 fluorometer, sized on a Bioanalyzer 2100, and re-quantified with the KAPA Library Quantification kit. A separate single-read 150-cycle Illumina NextSeq 550 flow cell was used to sequence each immunoSEQ 96-well plate. Processing in the source paper ran as follows. Because the immunoSEQ output held only junctional sequences and lacked quality scores, the filtering could not match the filtering applied to full-length reads. Sequences were annotated with PyIR, a Python wrapper for IgBLAST v1.9, and V/J genes and CDR3 were assigned using IMGT germline references. Reads were filtered out if the reads had weak V/J assignments (E-value above 1e-6), no CDR3, stop codons, out-of-frame junctions, or ambiguous translated residues. V3J clonotypes were defined by identical inferred V gene, J gene, and CDR3 amino acid sequence. The percentage overlap between two repertoires was calculated by dividing the number of shared unique clonotypes by the size of the smaller repertoire. Three approaches were used to assess repertoire richness: RTK rarefaction, the Chao1 estimator, and Recon v2.1 estimates of unobserved clonotypes. OLGA was used to compute generation probabilities for all TCRbeta clonotypes that the gDNA method yielded from several donors. TCRdb obtained this table from immuneACCESS and retained in-frame rearrangements with V and J assigned. These tables miss some clones; where compared with another copy, unresolved V genes account for less than half of the shortfall, and the remainder is unexplained. The D gene and trimming were derived from the DNA, and the V and J assignments and clone size from that table. Present in this sample are some 1,900,000 clones, just under 95% of which were seen just once. The ten largest clones take up more than 0.9% of the sample.

CD8 naive samples were CD45RO-negative cells positively selected for CCR7, giving a CD45RA+CCR7+ population that excluded TemRA cells. The donors were healthy, HIV-negative adults who had no recently reported acute infections or vaccinations. Only Caucasian adults living in Nashville, Tennessee, USA were represented among the donors. Blood was obtained by leukapheresis, after which PBMCs were separated by Ficoll-Histopaque density gradient centrifugation and cryopreserved in liquid nitrogen vapor phase. Analytical flow cytometry was used to check the purity and quantity of every magnetically sorted T cell population. Genomic DNA was isolated from each sorted fraction and quantified by UV absorbance on a Nanodrop 2000c.

The sequence derives from a young man in good health. The receptor chain draws on TRBV5-1 and TRBJ2-5; a weak D assignment points to TRBD2 (5 bases agree). Sequencing used naive CD8+ T cells sorted from blood. In light of the paper, this sample's cell subset or site label describes: CD45RA+CCR7+. The CDR3 in this case is CASSLRGYQETQYF. The DNA sequence follows: TGCGCCAGCAGCTTGCGAGGGTACCAAGAGACCCAGTACTTC.